Listed below are T cell receptor beta chains from one sample, sequenced in a study of blood T cell repertoires in COVID-19. Using immunoSEQ multiplex PCR, the repertoire was profiled, and TCRdb retains in-frame clones only, with some absent. The sample lists 490,000 or so clones, approximately 90% occurring once. What was sequenced was PBMCs or T cells enriched from blood (not recorded which). These TCRs come from a woman in her sixties who had recovered from COVID-19. Each CDR3 is given with its conserved first and last residue.

J gene: TRBJ2-3; V gene: TRBV4-2; CDR3 protein: CASSQELTGGPDTQYF
J gene: TRBJ1-2; V gene: TRBV3-1/TRBV3-2; CDR3 protein: CASSQVPQGIYGYTF
J gene: TRBJ2-7; V gene: TRBV3-1/TRBV3-2; CDR3 protein: CASSQGGGGHEQYF
J gene: TRBJ2-3; V gene: TRBV11-2; CDR3 protein: CASRQAGGPPPQYF
J gene: TRBJ1-1; V gene: TRBV11-2; CDR3 protein: CASSLTGQGGEAFF
J gene: TRBJ1-1; V gene: TRBV27; CDR3 protein: CASSPWARGNTEAFF
J gene: TRBJ1-2; V gene: TRBV10-2; CDR3 protein: CASTPRSGAGDYGYTF
J gene: TRBJ2-1; V gene: TRBV6-2/TRBV6-3; CDR3 protein: CASSYGASGPNEQFF
J gene: TRBJ1-3; V gene: TRBV5-1; CDR3 protein: CASGVGTGNTIYF
J gene: TRBJ2-3; V gene: TRBV5-1; CDR3 protein: CASSLRSEGVGDTQYF
J gene: TRBJ2-7; V gene: TRBV28; CDR3 protein: CASSLYRILYEQYF
J gene: TRBJ1-2; V gene: TRBV20-1; CDR3 protein: CSASSDGYTF
J gene: TRBJ2-5; V gene: TRBV6-6; CDR3 protein: CASSRSGTSGVETQYF
J gene: TRBJ1-4; V gene: TRBV7-9; CDR3 protein: CASSLGPSNEKLFF
J gene: TRBJ1-1; V gene: TRBV3-1/TRBV3-2; CDR3 protein: CASSRAGGVTEAFF
J gene: TRBJ2-7; V gene: TRBV13; CDR3 protein: CASSLGRGLPLYEQYF
J gene: TRBJ2-2; V gene: TRBV19; CDR3 protein: CASSTAANTGELFF
J gene: TRBJ1-1; V gene: TRBV5-1; CDR3 protein: CASSWDREGGNTEAFF
J gene: TRBJ2-7; V gene: TRBV5-5; CDR3 protein: CASSRWGQYEQYF
J gene: TRBJ2-3; V gene: TRBV12-3/TRBV12-4; CDR3 protein: CASSLKRDTQYF
J gene: TRBJ2-7; V gene: TRBV6-5; CDR3 protein: CASTELYEQYF
J gene: TRBJ2-3; V gene: TRBV5-1; CDR3 protein: CASRSGTSGGRTTDTQYF
J gene: TRBJ2-7; V gene: TRBV6-6; CDR3 protein: CASSYSLTGTLVEQYF
J gene: TRBJ2-7; V gene: TRBV13; CDR3 protein: CASSFAGYEQYF
J gene: TRBJ1-6; V gene: TRBV3-1/TRBV3-2; CDR3 protein: CASSQFGDNSPLHF
J gene: TRBJ1-3; V gene: TRBV6-5; CDR3 protein: CASSYSPGPGNTIYF
J gene: TRBJ2-1; V gene: TRBV14; CDR3 protein: CASSQDPRGGPSNEQFF
J gene: TRBJ2-2; V gene: TRBV4-1; CDR3 protein: CASSQVAQALNTGELFF
J gene: TRBJ2-7; V gene: TRBV6-5; CDR3 protein: CASSYSDRGRYELYF
J gene: TRBJ1-3; V gene: TRBV19; CDR3 protein: CASSTGGLGGNTIYF
J gene: TRBJ2-5; V gene: TRBV11-2; CDR3 protein: CASSFGGRLETQYF
J gene: TRBJ2-1; V gene: TRBV6-4; CDR3 protein: CASSDQVAGDNEQFF
J gene: TRBJ1-2; V gene: TRBV30; CDR3 protein: CAWRLQGANGYTF
J gene: TRBJ1-4; V gene: TRBV4-1; CDR3 protein: CASSQEGTVNEKLFF
J gene: TRBJ2-2; V gene: TRBV4-1; CDR3 protein: CASSQALGGTGELFF
J gene: TRBJ2-6; V gene: TRBV6-1; CDR3 protein: CASSEDPGASGANVLTF
J gene: TRBJ2-3; V gene: TRBV2; CDR3 protein: CASTSSGGPTDTQYF
J gene: TRBJ2-3; V gene: TRBV12-5; CDR3 protein: CASGLVQGLPDTQYF
J gene: TRBJ1-2; V gene: TRBV15; CDR3 protein: CATSKQGVDGYTF
J gene: TRBJ2-1; V gene: TRBV18; CDR3 protein: CASSQLIGSYNEQFF
J gene: TRBJ1-5; V gene: TRBV2; CDR3 protein: CASRPIRQGDSNQPQHF
J gene: TRBJ1-1; V gene: TRBV19; CDR3 protein: CASRSGNTEAFF
J gene: TRBJ1-5; V gene: TRBV24-1; CDR3 protein: CATSDWTGFGNQPQHF
J gene: TRBJ1-4; V gene: TRBV13; CDR3 protein: CASSYFSTNEKLFF
J gene: TRBJ1-1; V gene: TRBV11-2; CDR3 protein: CASSLRGAEGTEAFF
J gene: TRBJ1-1; V gene: TRBV18; CDR3 protein: CASSPSRTGLTEAFF
J gene: TRBJ2-2; V gene: TRBV15; CDR3 protein: CATSRDQLANTGELFF
J gene: TRBJ1-4; V gene: TRBV19; CDR3 protein: CASSLQAPNEKLFF
J gene: TRBJ2-7; V gene: TRBV16; CDR3 protein: CASSRTTYEQYF
J gene: TRBJ2-2; V gene: TRBV7-8; CDR3 protein: CASSKQGIGTGELFF
J gene: TRBJ2-7; V gene: TRBV7-2; CDR3 protein: CASSFRLAGGPGYEQYF